This passage covers 21 T cell receptor beta chains from one sample sequenced in a study of cytomegalovirus exposure and HLA in healthy donors. It was with 60 Vbeta and 13 Jbeta primers that the PCR ran. Sequencing used immunoSEQ multiplex PCR; TCRdb keeps in-frame clones, though not all of them. Of about 160,000 clones listed, about 60% are singletons. Sample: PBMCs. The receptors come from a woman in her sixties or seventies in good health and CMV-seropositive.

J is TRBJ2-5 and V is TRBV28; TRBD1 matches 10 bases. The V segment lost 6 bases and the J segment 6 bases; nucleotides outside the gene matches: 13. Looked up from germline, CDR1 is MDHEN and CDR2 is SYDVKM. CDR3 length equals 16 residues. The CDR3 DNA reads TGTGCCAGCAGCCCATCCCGACAGGGGGCCTTAAAGACCCAGTACTTC. It is translated as CASSPSRQGALKTQYF.

This clone appeared a few times. V and J are TRBV7-2 and TRBJ1-4, with D hard to call. This CDR3 comprises 16 residues. The germline V gene encodes CDR1 SGHTA and CDR2 FQGNSA. V dropped 0 bases and J dropped 4 bases, with 12 bases sitting between them. CDR3 nucleotide sequence: TGTGCCAGCAGCTTAGCTGGGAGGGCCTTTAATGAAAAACTGTTTTTT. This translates into CASSLAGRAFNEKLFF.

The chain is built from TRBV18 and TRBJ2-1; D may be TRBD1 (5 bases). CDR1 and CDR2 from the germline V gene are KGHSH and LQKENI. Trimming stripped 2 bases from V and 10 bases from J, with 12 bases between. This CDR3 is built from 13 residues. CDR3 nucleotides: TGTGCCAGCTCACCAATAGTAGGGGTGGAGCAGTTCTTC. Protein product: CASSPIVGVEQFF.

Concerning this clone: Other DNA sequences within the sample encode an identical CDR3. This sequence joins TRBV5-1 and TRBJ2-3; 9 bases align to TRBD2. After removal of 0 bases from V and 2 bases from J, the junction contained 4 bases not matched to a gene. Looked up from germline, CDR1 is SGHRS and CDR2 is YFSETQ. The CDR3 consists of 16 residues. CDR3 nucleotide sequence: TGCGCCAGCAGCTTGGGGCTAGCGGGATCCACAGATACGCAGTATTTT. Translation: CASSLGLAGSTDTQYF.

This chain uses TRBV10-1 with TRBJ2-1; 14 bases agree with TRBD2. Germline V gives CDR1 WNHNN, CDR2 SYGVQD (reference sequence). J lost 2 bases, V lost 1 base, and 7 bases had no gene match. The CDR3 is 19 residues long. CDR3 DNA sequence: TGCGCCAGCAGTGAGTGGGGACTAGCGGGAGAATCTACCTACAATGAGCAGTTCTTC. Its translation: CASSEWGLAGESTYNEQFF.

In regard to this clone: In the same sample, other DNA sequences code for this CDR3. This chain links TRBV7-8 with TRBJ1-3; possible D gene TRBD1, 5 bases. Germline CDR1 and CDR2: SGHVS and FQNEAQ. The CDR3 runs to 15 residues. The ends were cut back, 11 bases at V and 0 bases at J, with 17 bases in the middle. The CDR3, as DNA: TGTGCCTCCAACGATGGGGGGAGCTCTGGAAACACCATATATTTT. It codes for CASNDGGSSGNTIYF.

This chain joins TRBV14 and TRBJ2-7, with no clear D. CDR3 size: 12 residues. CDR1 and CDR2 (germline): SGHDN, FVKESK. Between the trimmed V and J ends, which lost 3 bases and 3 bases, there was a span of 6 bases. The CDR3 here is CASSQADYEQYF. The CDR3 DNA reads as TGTGCCAGCAGCCAGGCAGACTACGAGCAGTACTTC.

The rearrangement links TRBV4-1 to TRBJ2-6; no reliable D call. Germline V gene sequence: CDR1 MGHRA, CDR2 YSYEKL. V was trimmed by 5 bases and J by 4 bases, leaving 9 bases between them. The CDR3 sequence is 14 residues long. The CDR3 nucleotides are TGCGCCAGCAGCTCTTACTTGGGGGCCAACGTCCTGACTTTC. Its protein product is CASSSYLGANVLTF.

V usage is TRBV4-2 and J usage is TRBJ2-2; 12 bases align to TRBD2. The CDR3 extends over 15 amino acids. J gave up 7 bases and V 5 bases, and 5 bases lay outside the gene matches. Germline V lookup: CDR1 LGHNA, CDR2 YNFKEQ. The CDR3 bases are TGTGCCAGCAGCGTTCCTAGCGGGAGGGTCGGGGAGCTGTTTTTT. This gives the protein CASSVPSGRVGELFF.

This rearrangement joins TRBV25-1 to TRBJ1-3; D is undetermined. Germline CDR1 MGHDK, CDR2 SYGVNS. Trimming cost V 3 bases and J 4 bases, with 7 bases left between them. The CDR3 has 13 residues. CDR3: CASSERLGNTIYF. The CDR3 DNA reads as TGTGCCAGCAGTGAGAGGCTAGGAAACACCATATATTTT.

This chain joins TRBV6-5 and TRBJ2-5; TRBD1 might be the D (6 bases). The CDR3 contains 14 residues. The germline V gene has CDR1 MNHEY and CDR2 SVGAGI. Between the trimmed V and J ends, which lost 7 bases and 5 bases, there was a span of 17 bases. The CDR3 DNA reads as TGTGCCAGCAACCCAAGGGGGACCAGGGAGACCCAGTACTTC. It encodes CASNPRGTRETQYF.

The chain recombines TRBV28 with TRBJ1-3; possible D gene TRBD1, 5 bases. The CDR3 spans 14 residues. Germline CDR1 and CDR2: MDHEN and SYDVKM. Trimming stripped 5 bases from V and 3 bases from J, with 11 bases between. The CDR3 region is CASSPRGLGNTIYF. The DNA of the CDR3 is TGTGCCAGCAGTCCCCGGGGACTTGGAAACACCATATATTTT. The variable domain in full, with the rest retrieved from reference TRBV28 and TRBJ1-3, is DVKVTQSSRYLVKRTGEKVFLECVQDMDHENMFWYRQDPGLGLRLIYFSYDVKMKEKGDIPEGYSVSREKKERFSLILESASTNQTSMYLCASSPRGLGNTIYFGEGSWLTVV.

This clone was seen a single time. The chain uses TRBV19 and TRBJ2-3; no clear D gene. V was trimmed by 1 base and J by 3 bases, leaving 5 bases between them. Per the germline V gene, CDR1 is LNHDA and CDR2 is SQIVND (reference sequence). The CDR3 is 13 amino acids. CDR3 region: CASSIVATDTQYF. The CDR3 DNA sequence: TGTGCCAGTAGTATAGTAGCTACAGATACGCAGTATTTT.

The chain is built from TRBV27 and TRBJ2-6, with D hard to call. The germline V gene has CDR1 MNHEY and CDR2 SMNVEV (reference sequence). The CDR3 spans 14 residues. Trimming removed 3 bases from V and 0 bases from J, with 3 bases in between. CDR3 sequence (DNA): TGTGCCAGCAGTTTCCTCTCTGGGGCCAACGTCCTGACTTTC. This encodes CASSFLSGANVLTF.

A few counts support this clone. The V gene is TRBV10-3, the J gene TRBJ2-1; TRBD1 matches 11 bases. The trim removed 0 bases at V and 8 bases at J, leaving 9 bases unmatched. Germline CDR1 is ENHRY and CDR2 is SYGVKD. The CDR3 extends over 17 amino acids. The DNA for the CDR3 is TGTGCCATCAGTGAGTCGGATCTGGGGACAGGGGGATATGAGCAGTTCTTC. This sequence encodes CAISESDLGTGGYEQFF.

This chain joins TRBV7-8 and TRBJ1-3; D is unclear. From germline, CDR1 is SGHVS and CDR2 FQNEAQ. CDR3 length: 15 amino acids. V was clipped by 4 bases and J by 0 bases, with 10 bases between them. This chain's CDR3 is CASSSRHLSGNTIYF. In DNA, the CDR3 is TGTGCCAGCAGCTCACGACACCTCTCTGGAAACACCATATATTTT.

The chain has TRBV13 and TRBJ2-2; D call uncertain. The CDR3 is 14 amino acids. Trimming took off 1 base at V and 4 bases at J, with 7 bases between the two ends. CDR1 PRHDT and CDR2 FYEKMQ come from the germline V gene (reference sequence). The CDR3 sequence is CASSLAFPTGELFF. The CDR3 DNA reads as TGTGCCAGCAGCTTAGCGTTTCCCACCGGGGAGCTGTTTTTT.

V gene TRBV2 combines with J gene TRBJ2-1; 7 positions agree with TRBD2. Trimming removed 6 bases from V and 2 bases from J; junction bases left unmatched: 7. This CDR3 has 15 amino acids. Germline CDR1 and CDR2: SNHLY and FYNNEI. This CDR3 reads CASRASGDPYNEQFF. CDR3 nucleotide sequence: TGTGCCAGCAGGGCTAGCGGAGACCCCTACAATGAGCAGTTCTTC.

The CDR3 region has the DNA TGTGCCAGCACCCACGGGTACGGTTTGGACTATGGCTACACCTTC. Protein sequence: CASTHGYGLDYGYTF. V is TRBV6-6 and J is TRBJ1-2; D is unclear. CDR3 length: 15 residues. Germline V CDR1 and CDR2: MNHNY, SVGAGI (reference sequence). Between the trimmed V and J ends, which lost 7 bases and 3 bases, there was a span of 18 bases.

This clone was found once. The genes are TRBV4-2 and TRBJ2-2; 9 bases map to TRBD2. CDR1 LGHNA and CDR2 YNFKEQ come from the germline V gene. CDR3 length equals 16 residues. V gave up 0 bases and J gave up 5 bases; unmatched junction bases: 4. The CDR3, as DNA: TGTGCCAGCAGCCAAGATACTACTAGCGGGACCGGGGAGCTGTTTTTT. It is translated as CASSQDTTSGTGELFF.

The chain uses TRBV5-1 and TRBJ1-1, with TRBD1 matching 7 bases. Germline V gene data show CDR1 as SGHRS and CDR2 as YFSETQ. The junction had 9 bases not matched to a gene; V was cut back by 3 bases and J by 1 base. This CDR3 has 16 residues. The CDR3: CASSSNRGGRNTEAFF. CDR3 DNA: TGCGCCAGCAGCTCGAACAGGGGTGGCAGGAACACTGAAGCTTTCTTT. The variable domain in full, with the rest retrieved from reference TRBV5-1 and TRBJ1-1, is KAGVTQTPRYLIKTRGQQVTLSCSPISGHRSVSWYQQTPGQGLQFLFEYFSETQRNKGNFPGRFSGRQFSNSRSEMNVSTLELGDSALYLCASSSNRGGRNTEAFFGQGTRLTVV.